These 2 T cell receptor beta chains were all obtained from the same sample, sequenced in a study of cytomegalovirus exposure and HLA in healthy donors. Data came from immunoSEQ multiplex PCR; TCRdb stores just in-frame clones and leaves some out. Among fewer than 150,000 clones listed, around nine tenths were seen once. Sequences were obtained from PBMCs. The origin of the receptors is a man between 18 and 35 years old in good health and CMV-seropositive.

The chain links TRBV18 to TRBJ1-2; tentative D call: TRBD1 (5 bases). There are 17 residues in the CDR3. V lost 2 bases to trimming and J lost 0 bases, with 16 bases between them. The germline V gene encodes CDR1 KGHSH and CDR2 LQKENI. CDR3 loop: CASSPFPGGKTNYGYTF. The DNA of the CDR3 is TGTGCCAGCTCACCATTTCCGGGGGGGAAGACTAACTATGGCTACACCTTC.

As DNA, the CDR3 is TGTGCCAGCAGCCCCCCTGAGGGTGCTAATGAAAAACTGTTTTTT. Translated: CASSPPEGANEKLFF. This chain links TRBV4-2 with TRBJ1-4; no clear D gene. This CDR3 region has 15 residues. V lost 4 bases to trimming and J lost 3 bases, with 12 bases between them. CDR1 is LGHNA, CDR2 YNFKEQ, per germline.